The sequence of this TCR beta chain was determined in a study of regulatory T cells in long-lasting Graves disease. Study observations and caveats: Patients with persistent disease shared 2,741 public clonotypes, outpacing the roughly 1,000 shared by new patients. Newly diagnosed Graves' patients exceeded persistent ones in TCR diversity.

The sample's time point: newly diagnosed GD, antithyroid drugs for less than 3 months. RNA from PBMCs was the source of the TCR library. CDR1 GTSNPN and CDR2 SVGIG come from the germline V gene (reference sequence). The CDR3 is 15 amino acids. Unmatched junction bases numbered 5, after V lost 5 bases and J lost 3 bases. Remarks on this clonotype: What it binds is unknown.

CDR3 regions were amplified by Arm-PCR using iRepertoire HTBI primers to build TCR beta libraries. In TCRdb, the multiplex PCR reads were re-called with MiXCR into one record per CDR3 protein. The sample lists around 450,000 distinct CDR3 sequences, around 14% occurring once. These data also featured in a second study, about T cells in Graves' hyperthyroidism and ophthalmopathy. From that second work: With the HTBI primer set, the TCR CDR3 went through a first round of RT-PCR. Ophthalmopathy and stable hyperthyroidism were told apart by a 13 V-J model.

The starting material was peripheral blood mononuclear cells (PBMCs), obtained at new diagnosis, from a patient treated with antithyroid drugs. This clonotype was sampled from a woman between 25 and 40 years old with Graves disease. The V gene is TRBV30, the J gene TRBJ2-2; 11 bases match TRBD1. In nucleotides, the CDR3 is TGTGCCTGGGGTACGGGACAGGGGGACACCGGGGAGCTGTTTTTT. Translation gives CAWGTGQGDTGELFF.